The 6 T cell receptor beta chains in this list originate from one sample, sequenced in a study of cytomegalovirus exposure and HLA in healthy donors. The study ran its PCR with 60 Vbeta and 13 Jbeta primers. Method: immunoSEQ multiplex PCR; TCRdb's copy keeps in-frame clones and lacks some. This table has about 140,000 clones, over 70% appearing once. The sequencing input was PBMCs. These receptors all come from a man aged 35 to 55 in good health and CMV-seronegative.

V is TRBV30 and J is TRBJ1-4, with TRBD1 identical over 9 bases. The CDR3 is 17 residues long. Germline V gene sequence: CDR1 GTSNPN, CDR2 SVGIG (reference sequence). V shed 2 bases, J shed 7 bases, and the junction held 14 bases outside the gene matches. In DNA, the CDR3 is TGTGCCTGGAGTCGGCTTGGGTGGACAGGGGAAGGTGAAAAACTGTTTTTT. It translates to CAWSRLGWTGEGEKLFF.

The gene calls are TRBV14 and TRBJ2-5, with a weak D call TRBD1 (6 bases). This CDR3 has 16 residues. Germline V gene sequence: CDR1 SGHDN, CDR2 FVKESK. V lost 5 bases, J lost 0 bases, and 16 bases lay in between. CDR3 coding DNA: TGTGCCAGCAGCTTTGGGACACGGTTGTACCAAGAGACCCAGTACTTC. It codes for CASSFGTRLYQETQYF.

About this clone itself: Germline and junction disagree at one end, which may indicate a read error. Distinct nucleotide sequences in the sample also encode this CDR3. The V and J genes are TRBV6-6 and TRBJ2-5; 8 nucleotides align to TRBD2. The CDR3 spans 13 residues. Germline CDR1 MNHNY, CDR2 SVGAGI (reference sequence). CDR3: CASRGLDQETQYF. The CDR3 DNA sequence: TGTGCCAGCAGGGGACTAGACCAAGAAACCCAGTACTTC.

To note about this clone: Sequence at one end of the junction differs from germline and may be a read error. This chain connects TRBV9 to TRBJ1-6; 10 bases map to TRBD1. Germline CDR1 reads SGDLS; CDR2 reads YYNGEE. There are 15 residues in the CDR3. The CDR3 reads CASSETGGYYSPLHF. The CDR3 DNA reads as TGTGCCAGCAGCGAGACAGGGGGCTATTATTCACCCCTCCACTTT.

This chain uses TRBV14 with TRBJ1-1; maybe TRBD1 (6 bases). Trimming removed 4 bases at V and 4 bases at J, with 16 bases between. Germline V gene data show CDR1 as SGHDN and CDR2 as FVKESK. The CDR3 covers 15 residues. The CDR3, as DNA: TGTGCCAGCAGCCTCCGACAGGCCGGAGGCACTGAAGCTTTCTTT. This codes for CASSLRQAGGTEAFF.

This clone was seen a single time. The rearrangement links TRBV6-1 to TRBJ2-3; TRBD1 agrees at 7 bases. Germline loops: CDR1 MNHNS, CDR2 SASEGT. The ends lost 3 bases at V and 2 bases at J; junction bases unmatched: 5. The CDR3 has 15 residues. DNA for the CDR3: TGTGCCAGCAGTGAGGGACAGAGAGACACAGATACGCAGTATTTT. It specifies CASSEGQRDTDTQYF.